This section outlines one T cell receptor beta chain sequence together with its context. Its antigen is still unknown. This entry comes from a study of OX40 agonist ivuxolimab in advanced cancers. General study results and limits: Among the lowest peripheral clonal expansion occurred in 0.1-3.0 mg/kg partial responders. What antigens the expanded peripheral T cells recognized was never established.

V lost 3 bases, J lost 0 bases, and 9 bases lay in between. Per germline, CDR1 MNHEY and CDR2 SMNVEV (reference sequence). This CDR3 spans 14 amino acids. Sequenced by immunoSEQ multiplex PCR; TCRdb stores in-frame clones only, minus some. The data hold about 79,000 clones, with 70% to 90% observed a single time. The material was CD4+ or CD8+ T cells sorted from blood, obtained in a trial of the OX40 agonist ivuxolimab. The source of this sequence is an adult with an advanced solid tumor such as melanoma, head and neck, liver or kidney cancer. This chain connects TRBV27 to TRBJ2-7; D unclear. The CDR3 nucleotides are TGTGCCAGCAGTTTGATAGGGCCCTCCTACGAGCAGTACTTC. It specifies CASSLIGPSYEQYF.